The clone carrying this T cell receptor (beta chain) appeared many times. The TCR beta library used iRepertoire HTBI primers with Arm-PCR amplification of CDR3. TCRdb ran MiXCR on the multiplex PCR reads and lists one entry per CDR3 protein. The sample contains 540,000 or so distinct CDR3 sequences, 13% of which appear only once. The data stem from a study of regulatory T cells in long-lasting Graves disease. V lost 1 base to trimming and J lost 5 bases, with 5 bases between them. The CDR3 sequence is 12 residues long. Germline V lookup: CDR1 LNHNV, CDR2 YYDKDF (reference sequence). As to time point: newly diagnosed GD, antithyroid drugs for less than 3 months. Preparation of the TCR library used RNA extracted from PBMCs. The data were also submitted as part of a second study, on T cells in Graves' hyperthyroidism and ophthalmopathy.

This chain joins TRBV15 and TRBJ1-1; the D is unclear. This TCR came from a man younger than 40 with Graves disease. Sequenced material: peripheral blood mononuclear cells (PBMCs), taken at new diagnosis, from a patient treated with antithyroid drugs. CDR3: CATSRGKTEAFF. In DNA, the CDR3 is TGTGCCACCAGCAGAGGGAAAACTGAAGCTTTCTTT.